The 14 T cell receptor beta chains below all came from one sample that was sequenced in a study of T cells in Graves' hyperthyroidism and ophthalmopathy. Amplification of TCR beta CDR3 regions used RNA as the template. TCR CDR3 underwent first-round RT-PCR with the HTBI primer set. TCRdb re-called the multiplex PCR reads with MiXCR, one entry per CDR3 protein. The table records 300,000 to 400,000 distinct CDR3 sequences, roughly 23% of them present only once. The sequenced sample consisted of blood. Receptor source: a woman aged 50 to 65 with Graves' hyperthyroidism.

This clonotype was counted many times. This sequence joins TRBV28 and TRBJ2-2; D not certain. Trimming removed 7 bases at V and 7 bases at J, with 10 bases between. CDR1 MDHEN and CDR2 SYDVKM come from the germline V gene. The CDR3 has 12 amino acids. The CDR3 sequence is CASTPGFGELFF. The CDR3 DNA follows: TGTGCCAGCACTCCCGGATTCGGGGAGCTGTTTTTT.

The rearrangement joins TRBV18 to TRBJ1-3; no definite D call. The CDR3 is 15 residues long. Trimming stripped 8 bases from V and 0 bases from J, with 14 bases between. Germline CDR1 KGHSH, CDR2 LQKENI. CDR3 in DNA: TGTGCCAGCGCGGACGTAAGGAGCTCTGGAAACACCATATATTTT. It translates to CASADVRSSGNTIYF.

The chain couples TRBV2 to TRBJ1-2; 8 bases match TRBD1. Germline CDR1 is SNHLY and CDR2 is FYNNEI. V lost 8 bases and J lost 4; bases outside the gene matches: 9. The CDR3 extends over 14 amino acids. Here the CDR3 DNA reads TGTGCCAGCGGACCCACGACAGGGGCCTATGGCTACACCTTC. Protein: CASGPTTGAYGYTF.

This clonotype appeared many times. The chain recombines TRBV12-3 or TRBV12-4 with TRBJ2-1, with 8 bases identical to TRBD1. CDR3 length: 15 amino acids. The V segment lost 6 bases and the J segment 0 bases; nucleotides outside the gene matches: 4. The CDR3 region has the DNA TGTGCCAGCAGCCGTACAGGGGGCTCCTACAATGAGCAGTTCTTC. Encoded protein: CASSRTGGSYNEQFF.

V is TRBV24-1 and J is TRBJ2-1; 10 bases agree with TRBD2. Trimming removed 7 bases from V and 8 bases from J; junction bases left unmatched: 10. CDR1 KGHDR and CDR2 SFDVKD come from the germline V gene. The CDR3 sequence is 15 residues long. The CDR3 loop reads CATSDSGRLSDEQFF. CDR3 sequence (DNA): TGTGCCACCAGCGATAGCGGGAGGTTATCGGATGAGCAGTTCTTC.

The chain has TRBV29-1 and TRBJ2-1; 8 bases are shared with TRBD1. The CDR3 spans 13 residues. In germline, CDR1 is SQVTM, CDR2 ANQGSEA. The CDR3 is CTLSGTGYNEQFF. DNA for the CDR3: TGCACCCTTTCCGGGACAGGATACAATGAGCAGTTCTTC.

This clonotype was picked up many times. CDR3 in DNA: TGTGCCAGCAGTGATGGTACAGGGTCAGAAAAACTGTTTTTT. This sequence encodes CASSDGTGSEKLFF. The rearrangement uses TRBV6-1 and TRBJ1-4; D is possibly TRBD1 (6 bases). This CDR3 region has 14 residues. Trimming removed 3 bases at V and 8 bases at J, with 13 bases between. CDR1 and CDR2 (germline): MNHNS, SASEGT.

This clonotype came up many times. V gene TRBV28 combines with J gene TRBJ1-5; perhaps TRBD1 as D (5 bases). Germline lookup yields CDR1 MDHEN and CDR2 SYDVKM. Deletions cut 1 base from V and 2 bases from J, with 9 bases between. The length of the CDR3 is 15 residues. Written as DNA, the CDR3 is TGTGCCAGCAGTTTATCGGGGGTTGGCAATCAGCCCCAGCATTTT. It specifies CASSLSGVGNQPQHF.

The CDR3 is CASIGGSSSYNEQFF. CDR3 DNA: TGTGCCAGCATCGGAGGATCAAGCTCCTACAATGAGCAGTTCTTC. The V call is TRBV2, the J call TRBJ2-1; possible D gene TRBD2, 5 bases. Germline CDR1 and CDR2: SNHLY and FYNNEI. V was shortened by 7 bases and J by 0 bases, with 13 bases between the two germline ends. This CDR3 has 15 amino acids. Full variable domain (outside the CDR3, taken from reference TRBV2 and TRBJ2-1): EPEVTQTPSHQVTQMGQEVILRCVPISNHLYFYWYRQILGQKVEFLVSFYNNEISEKSEIFDDQFSVERPDGSNFTLKIRSTKLEDSAMYFCASIGGSSSYNEQFFGPGTRLTVL.

This clonotype was detected only a few times. A much larger clone is a single base away; this may be a read error. The chain employs TRBV15 and TRBJ2-5; 9 bases fit TRBD1. Germline lookup yields CDR1 LNHNV and CDR2 YYDKDF (reference sequence). The CDR3 is 14 amino acids. The CDR3 is CAASRNRGQETQYF. The DNA for the CDR3 is TGTGCCGCCAGCAGAAACAGGGGGCAGGAGACCCAGTACTTC.

The chain employs TRBV2 and TRBJ1-2, with D possibly matching TRBD1 (5 bases). The CDR3 runs to 15 residues. In germline, CDR1 is SNHLY, CDR2 FYNNEI. Trimming left V 1 base short and J 4 bases short, with 13 bases between. Here the CDR3 DNA reads TGTGCCAGCAGTGAAGTGGCGGGGCAGAGCTATGGCTACACCTTC. Protein: CASSEVAGQSYGYTF.

This clonotype was counted ten times or more. This chain uses TRBV5-1 with TRBJ1-2; 7 bases are shared with TRBD1. The CDR3 loop spans 15 amino acids. V lost 2 bases and J lost 2; bases outside the gene matches: 6. CDR1 is SGHRS, CDR2 YFSETQ, per germline. The CDR3 DNA follows: TGCGCCAGCAGCTTTGACGGGACAGTAAACTATGGCTACACCTTC. Encoded protein: CASSFDGTVNYGYTF. Looking up the rest from reference TRBV5-1 and TRBJ1-2 gives the full variable domain: KAGVTQTPRYLIKTRGQQVTLSCSPISGHRSVSWYQQTPGQGLQFLFEYFSETQRNKGNFPGRFSGRQFSNSRSEMNVSTLELGDSALYLCASSFDGTVNYGYTFGSGTRLTVV.

The chain uses TRBV6-1 and TRBJ1-5, with 7 bases identical to TRBD1. V dropped 4 bases and J dropped 2; count of bases not matched to a gene: 8. The germline V gene has CDR1 MNHNS and CDR2 SASEGT. The CDR3 is made up of 16 amino acids. The CDR3 is CASSGDTGERNQPQHF. The CDR3 DNA sequence: TGTGCCAGCAGTGGGGATACAGGGGAACGCAATCAGCCCCAGCATTTT.

This clonotype was observed a handful of times. This chain uses TRBV18 with TRBJ2-1; 13 bases map to TRBD2. The CDR3 is 17 residues long. With 1 base clipped from V and 2 bases from J, the junction kept 2 bases outside the gene matches. The germline V gene encodes CDR1 KGHSH and CDR2 LQKENI. CDR3 DNA sequence: TGTGCCAGCTCACCACGGACTAGCGGGAGTGCCTACAATGAGCAGTTCTTC. Residues: CASSPRTSGSAYNEQFF.